This T cell receptor (beta chain) was profiled in a study of T cells in Graves' hyperthyroidism and ophthalmopathy. Looking at the study overall: At the time of initial diagnosis and before any treatment, peripheral blood was collected. General study results and limits: Most thyroid clonotypes expanded above 0.001 appeared in blood too.

TCR beta CDR3 regions were amplified from RNA transcripts. First-round RT-PCR with HTBI primers amplified the TCR CDR3 region. TCRdb re-called the multiplex PCR reads with MiXCR, one entry per CDR3 protein. This sample carries under 350,000 distinct CDR3 sequences, over 15% of them seen once, and the ten largest clones take under 55%. In regard to this clonotype: Its antigen is unidentified.

Stable Graves' hyperthyroidism meant no ophthalmopathy progression within 18 months. From more than 8 ml of fresh peripheral blood, PBMCs were isolated. The TCR originated in a woman in her fifties or sixties with Graves' hyperthyroidism. Sequenced material: blood.

This CDR3 is CASSEGGGVPYEQYV. In nucleotides, the CDR3 is TGTGCCAGCAGTGAAGGGGGGGGGGTCCCCTACGAGCAGTACGTC. This rearrangement joins TRBV6-1 to TRBJ2-7, with 7 bases fitting TRBD2. The ends lost 1 base at V and 2 bases at J; junction bases unmatched: 5. Germline values: CDR1 MNHNS, CDR2 SASEGT. CDR3 size: 15 residues.